This T cell receptor beta chain was retrieved from a study of T cell repertoires in ileal Crohn's disease. Study-wide context: Postoperative therapy was given to about half: 11 thiopurines, roughly 18 anti-TNF agents.

Comments on this clone: Its antigen is still unknown.

Study results and limitations: Every patient over 26.8% clonality showed endoscopic recurrence.

V was cut by 3 bases and J by 1 base, with 9 bases left in between. Germline lookup yields CDR1 SQVTM and CDR2 ANQGSEA. The CDR3 consists of 14 residues. Per sample, about 480 nanograms of biopsy DNA were TCRB immunosequenced. Sequencing used immunoSEQ multiplex PCR; TCRdb keeps in-frame clones, though not all of them. The sample holds roughly 60,000 clones, 85% to 90% seen once. Stated time point: neoterminal ileum biopsy at postoperative endoscopy, about 6 months after surgery. The rearrangement links TRBV29-1 to TRBJ2-2; D gene unclear. Sequences were obtained from ileal tissue. The receptor's source is an adult with Crohn's disease. This chain's CDR3 is CSVEGRKNTGELFF. CDR3 sequence (DNA): TGCAGCGTTGAGGGCAGGAAGAACACCGGGGAGCTGTTTTTT.